This TCR beta chain was identified during a study of blood T cell repertoires in COVID-19. Whole-study context: The samples span acute and convalescent COVID-19 from the United States, Italy and Spain. T cells, B-cell-depleted T cells, or PBMCs provided the cDNA or gDNA that served as material.

Germline CDR1 is SGHRS and CDR2 is YFSETQ. The V gene end was trimmed by 0 bases and the J gene end by 4 bases; junction bases not matched to a gene: 1. The CDR3 runs 15 residues. Authors' processing steps: How many nucleated cells were present was estimated from reference gene primer amplification. Sequenced by immunoSEQ multiplex PCR; TCRdb stores in-frame clones only, minus some. The V and J calls and the clone size are those of that table, but D and trimming were determined from the DNA. Here the sample spans fewer than 40,000 clones, around 85% being singletons. Sequencing used peripheral blood. The sequence was obtained from a woman aged 80 or over with active or convalescent COVID-19. The chain links TRBV5-1 to TRBJ1-6; 7 bases line up with TRBD1. The CDR3 protein is CASSLGRGYNSPLHF. The DNA of the CDR3 is TGCGCCAGCAGCTTGGGCAGGGGGTATAATTCACCCCTCCACTTT. Full variable domain (remainder filled in from reference TRBV5-1 and TRBJ1-6): KAGVTQTPRYLIKTRGQQVTLSCSPISGHRSVSWYQQTPGQGLQFLFEYFSETQRNKGNFPGRFSGRQFSNSRSEMNVSTLELGDSALYLCASSLGRGYNSPLHFGNGTRLTVT.